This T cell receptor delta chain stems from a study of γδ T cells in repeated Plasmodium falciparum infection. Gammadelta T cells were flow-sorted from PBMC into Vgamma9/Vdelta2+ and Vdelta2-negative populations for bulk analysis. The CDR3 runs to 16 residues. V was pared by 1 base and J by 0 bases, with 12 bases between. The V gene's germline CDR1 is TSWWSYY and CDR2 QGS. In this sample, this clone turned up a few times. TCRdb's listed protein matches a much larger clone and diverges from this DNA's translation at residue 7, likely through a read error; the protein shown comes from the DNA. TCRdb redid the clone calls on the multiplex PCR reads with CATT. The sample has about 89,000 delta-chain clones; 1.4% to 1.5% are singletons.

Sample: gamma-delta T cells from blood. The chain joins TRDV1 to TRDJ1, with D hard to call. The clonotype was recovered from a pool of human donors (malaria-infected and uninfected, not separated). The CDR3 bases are TGTGCTCTTGGGGAACGACACTTAGATTACACCGATAAACTCATCTTT. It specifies CALGERHLDYTDKLIF.